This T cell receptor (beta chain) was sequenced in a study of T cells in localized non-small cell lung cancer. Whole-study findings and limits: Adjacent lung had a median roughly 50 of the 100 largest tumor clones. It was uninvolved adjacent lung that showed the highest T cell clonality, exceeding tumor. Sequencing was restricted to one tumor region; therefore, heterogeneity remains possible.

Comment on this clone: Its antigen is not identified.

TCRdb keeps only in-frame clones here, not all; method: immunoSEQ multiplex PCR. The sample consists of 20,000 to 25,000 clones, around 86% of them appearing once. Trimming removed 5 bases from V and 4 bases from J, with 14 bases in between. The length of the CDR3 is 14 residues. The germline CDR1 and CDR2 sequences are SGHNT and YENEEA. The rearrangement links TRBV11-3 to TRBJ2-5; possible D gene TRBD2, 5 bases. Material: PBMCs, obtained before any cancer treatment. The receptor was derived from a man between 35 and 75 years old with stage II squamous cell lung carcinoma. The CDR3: CASSPTRGRETQYF. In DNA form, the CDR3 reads TGTGCCAGCAGCCCCACTAGAGGTAGAGAGACCCAGTACTTC.